This T cell receptor (beta chain) was recovered during a study of post-analysis software for immune sequencing data. Unique molecular identifiers were built into the TCR beta cDNA libraries. Once about 0.9 to 11 million T cells were used, some 500,000 cDNA molecules resulted. TCRdb itself ran the PCR reads through MiXCR, one entry per CDR3 protein. The sample consists of hundreds of thousands of distinct CDR3 sequences, roughly 58% of them appearing once. Sequenced: blood. The clonotype originates from a girl aged 5 to 17 with multiple sclerosis.

The CDR3 spells CASTRQRAVGTEAFF. CDR3 sequence (DNA): TGTGCCAGCACCCGACAAAGGGCTGTTGGTACTGAAGCTTTCTTT. The chain has TRBV12-3 or TRBV12-4 and TRBJ1-1; no clear D gene. This CDR3 is built from 15 residues. Trimming shortened V by 7 bases and J by 5 bases, and 20 bases separated the two germline ends.